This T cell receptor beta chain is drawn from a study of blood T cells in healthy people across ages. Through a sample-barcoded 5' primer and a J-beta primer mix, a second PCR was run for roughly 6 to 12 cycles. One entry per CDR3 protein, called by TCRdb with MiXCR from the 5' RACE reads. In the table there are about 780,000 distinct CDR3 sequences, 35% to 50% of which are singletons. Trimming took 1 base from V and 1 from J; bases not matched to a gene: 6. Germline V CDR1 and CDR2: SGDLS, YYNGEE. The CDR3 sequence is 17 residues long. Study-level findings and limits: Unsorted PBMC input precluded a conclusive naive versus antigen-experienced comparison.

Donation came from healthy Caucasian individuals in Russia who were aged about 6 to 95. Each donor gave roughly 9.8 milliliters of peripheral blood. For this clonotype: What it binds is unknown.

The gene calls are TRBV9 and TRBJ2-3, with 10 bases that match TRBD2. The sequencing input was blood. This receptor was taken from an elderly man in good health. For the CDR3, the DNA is TGTGCCAGCAGCGTACCCTTGGGGACTAGCGGCACAGATACGCAGTATTTT. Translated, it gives CASSVPLGTSGTDTQYF. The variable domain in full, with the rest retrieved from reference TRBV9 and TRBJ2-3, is DSGVTQTPKHLITATGQRVTLRCSPRSGDLSVYWYQQSLDQGLQFLIQYYNGEERAKGNILERFSAQQFPDLHSELNLSSLELGDSALYFCASSVPLGTSGTDTQYFGPGTRLTVL.